The 2 T cell receptor beta chains presented below share a single source sample, sequenced in a study of Graves' ophthalmopathy and Graves' hyperthyroidism. The study amplified TCR beta CDR3 regions using RNA transcripts. First-round RT-PCR employed HTBI primers, with a second-round multiplex PCR after it. Via MiXCR, TCRdb re-called the multiplex PCR reads, giving one row per CDR3 protein. The sample shows approximately 1.2 million distinct CDR3 sequences, 35% to 40% of them seen only once. What was sequenced was peripheral blood or thyroid tissue (not recorded which). These receptors were obtained from an adult man with Graves' hyperthyroidism.

This clonotype has at least ten counts. The chain carries TRBV5-5 and TRBJ1-2; D is unclear. Germline values: CDR1 SGHKS, CDR2 YYEKEE (reference sequence). This CDR3 contains 14 residues. The V end was cut by 0 bases, the J end by 0 bases, with 6 bases between. For the CDR3, the DNA is TGTGCCAGCAGCTTGGTCTCCGCTAACTATGGCTACACCTTC. Amino acid sequence: CASSLVSANYGYTF.

This clonotype has a handful of counts. J is TRBJ1-1 and V is TRBV19; 7 nucleotides line up with TRBD1. The CDR3 has 14 residues. Germline values: CDR1 LNHDA, CDR2 SQIVND (reference sequence). J was trimmed by 3 bases and V by 7 bases; bases with no gene match: 8. CDR3 residues: CASIPATGDTEAFF. The CDR3 coding sequence is TGTGCCAGTATCCCCGCCACAGGGGACACTGAAGCTTTCTTT.